The clone carrying this T cell receptor (beta chain) was recorded many times. Its antigen is not known. This sample is part of a study of CD8 T cells in ankylosing spondylitis. It was by quantitative 5'-RACE with molecular barcodes that TCR beta libraries were made. TCRdb re-called the 5' RACE reads through MiXCR, storing one row per CDR3 protein. The sample contains 700,000 to 1,000,000 distinct CDR3 sequences, 12% of which appear only once. The CDR3 consists of 16 residues. Trimming cost V 6 bases and J 4 bases, with 21 bases left between them. Study-wide results and caveats: In synovial fluid and blood from reactive arthritis, some motif variants were previously reported. Disease-linked clones reportedly concentrated significantly in matched ankylosing spondylitis synovial fluid. Seemingly characteristic of ankylosing spondylitis blood was a TCR beta motif consisting of about 8 highly homologous variants.

The sequenced material came from blood, either unsorted or a sorted T cell fraction (not recorded which). This TCR came from a male donor with ankylosing spondylitis. The J gene is TRBJ2-5, the V gene TRBV12-3 or TRBV12-4; a possible D gene is TRBD1 (5 bases). CDR3 sequence (DNA): TGTGCCAGCAGCTTGGCAGGGATTGTAAGGGGAGAGACCCAGTACTTC. This codes for CASSLAGIVRGETQYF.